These T cell receptor beta chains were read from a single sample in a study of OX40 agonist ivuxolimab in advanced cancers. Some clones are missing from TCRdb's copy, which holds only in-frame ones; the method was immunoSEQ multiplex PCR. The sample yields some 70,000 clones, approximately 89% seen once. This specimen was CD4+ or CD8+ T cells sorted from blood, taken in a trial of the OX40 agonist ivuxolimab. These receptors all come from an adult with an advanced solid tumor such as melanoma, head and neck, liver or kidney cancer. CDR3s include the opening cysteine and the closing phenylalanine or tryptophan.

J gene	V gene	CDR3 length	CDR3 protein
TRBJ1-2	TRBV5-4	16	CASSSTPGQQNYGYTF
TRBJ2-1	TRBV29-1	16	CSVNAGRRQTYNEQFF
TRBJ1-5	TRBV5-6	18	CASSLVGAGGVNNQPQHF
TRBJ2-3	TRBV5-1	15	CASSLVSSGEDTQYF
TRBJ1-4	TRBV7-9	15	CASSRDRSTNEKLFF
TRBJ1-1	TRBV2	10	CASSNTEAFF
TRBJ2-7	TRBV11-2	12	CASSFFHGEQYF
TRBJ1-2	TRBV14	13	CASSQAWAGGYTF
TRBJ2-7	TRBV5-4	15	CASSLADRGMTEQYF
TRBJ2-3	TRBV18	16	CASSPKERGRTDTQYF
TRBJ2-5	TRBV7-8	14	CASSLRPLGETQYF
TRBJ2-1	TRBV18	17	CASSPPGTRSSYNEQFF
TRBJ1-2	TRBV18	13	CASSRGKGWGYTF
TRBJ1-5	TRBV28	15	CASSVTGGSSQPQHF
TRBJ1-2	TRBV6-1	14	CASSQTGALNGYTF
TRBJ1-4	TRBV18	13	CASSRESGEKLFF
TRBJ2-7	TRBV4-1	14	CASSLGDRGREQYF
TRBJ2-5	TRBV7-9	14	CASSSLAGEETQYF
TRBJ2-3	TRBV21-1	16	CASSIRQNECPDTQYF
TRBJ1-4	TRBV5-1	16	CASSLSDRLTNEKLFF